These 32 T cell receptor beta chains came from one sample sequenced in a study of radiation and T cells in renal cell carcinoma. The sample's time point: baseline pretreatment blood. Treatment noted: 15 Gy SBRT to primary tumor, nephrectomy 4 weeks later. Clones were read by immunoSEQ multiplex PCR, and TCRdb kept only the in-frame ones, dropping some. This sample has 100,000 to 150,000 clones, with around 84% found just once. The input for sequencing was blood, taken from a patient whose treatment included radiotherapy and nephrectomy. The receptors originated from a woman aged 55-69 years with renal cell carcinoma.

V gene TRBV13 combines with J gene TRBJ2-1; D might be TRBD1 or TRBD2, each matching 5 bases. The CDR3 is 15 amino acids. Germline values: CDR1 PRHDT, CDR2 FYEKMQ (reference sequence). V was pared by 3 bases and J by 7 bases, with 16 bases between. The CDR3 region is CASSLSRDGDNEQFF. CDR3 bases: TGTGCCAGCAGCTTGAGCCGGGACGGGGATAATGAGCAGTTCTTC.

The V call is TRBV6-5, the J call TRBJ2-5, with D tentatively TRBD1 (6 bases). This CDR3 has 15 residues. Germline V CDR1 and CDR2: MNHEY, SVGAGI. The V end lost 6 bases, the J end lost 2 bases, and 16 bases lay between the germline ends. CDR3 DNA sequence: TGTGCCAGCAGCACAGGGCCACAGATTCAAGAGACCCAGTACTTC. Translation: CASSTGPQIQETQYF.

CDR3 protein: CASSLSRDTEAFF. CDR3 in DNA: TGTGCCAGCAGCTTATCTAGGGACACTGAAGCTTTCTTT. J is TRBJ1-1 and V is TRBV7-3, with D hard to call. CDR1 is SGHTA and CDR2 is FQGTGA in the germline V gene. The germline V and J ends were trimmed by 2 bases and 3 bases, with 7 bases remaining between them. The CDR3 consists of 13 residues.

The chain combines TRBV9 with TRBJ2-7; the match to TRBD1 covers 9 bases. The junction had 7 bases not matched to a gene; V was cut back by 2 bases and J by 4 bases. Germline-derived CDR1 and CDR2 are SGDLS and YYNGEE. This CDR3 is 15 amino acids long. CDR3 bases: TGTGCCAGCAGCGTGACAACAGGGGGCAAGTACGAGCAGTACTTC. It codes for CASSVTTGGKYEQYF.

V gene TRBV5-4 combines with J gene TRBJ1-2; 8 bases are a match to TRBD1. The germline V gene has CDR1 SGHNT and CDR2 YYREEE (reference sequence). The CDR3 is made up of 17 amino acids. Losses at the gene ends were 4 bases for V and 4 bases for J; bases not matched to a gene: 15. The DNA of the CDR3 is TGTGCCAGCAGCCTCACCGGACAGGGCCGAAACCTCTATGGCTACACCTTC. Translation gives CASSLTGQGRNLYGYTF. Together with reference TRBV5-4 and TRBJ1-2, the CDR3 gives the full variable domain: ETGVTQSPTHLIKTRGQQVTLRCSSQSGHNTVSWYQQALGQGPQFIFQYYREEENGRGNFPPRFSGLQFPNYSSELNVNALELDDSALYLCASSLTGQGRNLYGYTFGSGTRLTVV.

The chain recombines TRBV27 with TRBJ2-7; 8 positions match TRBD2. CDR1 is MNHEY, CDR2 SMNVEV, per germline (reference sequence). V lost 2 bases to trimming and J lost 4 bases; unmatched junction nucleotides: 7. The CDR3 spans 15 residues. Here the CDR3 reads CASSLDQRGTYEQYF. CDR3 DNA: TGTGCCAGCAGTTTAGATCAGCGGGGGACATACGAGCAGTACTTC.

J is TRBJ1-5 and V is TRBV28; D is unresolved. Germline V gene lookup returns CDR1 MDHEN and CDR2 SYDVKM. Trimming left V 3 bases short and J 2 bases short, with 11 bases between. This CDR3 has 15 residues. In nucleotides, the CDR3 is TGTGCCAGCAGTTTGAGTCCGGGAGGCAATCAGCCCCAGCATTTT. It yields the protein CASSLSPGGNQPQHF.

V is TRBV6-6 and J is TRBJ1-6; no reliable D call. The germline gives CDR1 MNHNY, CDR2 SVGAGI (reference sequence). V was shortened by 6 bases and J by 4 bases, with 13 bases between the two germline ends. The CDR3 covers 15 residues. CDR3 coding DNA: TGTGCCAGCAGGACCGGGATTTCATATAATTCACCCCTCCACTTT. Encoded protein: CASRTGISYNSPLHF.

The chain carries TRBV19 and TRBJ1-4; D gene uncertain. V gave up 3 bases and J gave up 3 bases, with 8 bases separating them. Germline-derived CDR1 and CDR2 are LNHDA and SQIVND (reference sequence). There are 14 residues in the CDR3. DNA of the CDR3: TGTGCCAGTAGTATCAGCAGGCCTAATGAAAAACTGTTTTTT. Translating it yields CASSISRPNEKLFF. The whole variable domain, filled in from reference TRBV19 and TRBJ1-4, reads DGGITQSPKYLFRKEGQNVTLSCEQNLNHDAMYWYRQDPGQGLRLIYYSQIVNDFQKGDIAEGYSVSREKKESFPLTVTSAQKNPTAFYLCASSISRPNEKLFFGSGTQLSVL.

The chain combines TRBV5-5 with TRBJ2-1, with 9 bases matching TRBD2. The trim removed 3 bases at V and 6 bases at J, leaving 10 bases unmatched. CDR1 is SGHKS and CDR2 is YYEKEE in the germline V gene (reference sequence). The CDR3 loop spans 16 amino acids. As DNA, the CDR3 is TGTGCCAGCAGCTCTTTAGCGGGAGCCCCCTCCAATGAGCAGTTCTTC. This encodes CASSSLAGAPSNEQFF.

About this clone itself: Other DNA sequences in this sample translate to the same CDR3. V gene TRBV20-1 combines with J gene TRBJ2-3, with D uncertain. V was clipped by 3 bases and J by 3 bases, with 1 base between them. Germline V gene lookup returns CDR1 DFQATT and CDR2 SNEGSKA (reference sequence). This CDR3 spans 10 amino acids. CDR3 residues: CSASTDTQYF. In DNA form, the CDR3 reads TGCAGTGCTAGTACAGATACGCAGTATTTT.

This chain's CDR3 is CASRSGTNTGELFF. CDR3 DNA: TGCGCCAGCAGATCGGGGACGAACACCGGGGAGCTGTTTTTT. The V gene is TRBV5-1, the J gene TRBJ2-2; TRBD2 is a possible D gene (5 bases). Germline CDR1 SGHRS, CDR2 YFSETQ. This CDR3 has 14 residues. The V end was cut by 5 bases, the J end by 0 bases, with 8 bases between.

This clone was picked up a small number of times. This CDR3 is CASDRGPVGNYGYTF. The CDR3 nucleotides are TGTGCCAGCGACAGGGGGCCTGTTGGGAACTATGGCTACACCTTC. V usage is TRBV10-3 and J usage is TRBJ1-2, with 10 bases fitting TRBD1. The CDR3 contains 15 residues. The junction had 10 bases not matched to a gene; V was cut back by 10 bases and J by 2 bases. Germline V CDR1 and CDR2: ENHRY, SYGVKD.

The chain uses TRBV7-9 and TRBJ2-7; D is perhaps TRBD1 or TRBD2 (5 bases each). Trimming took off 1 base at V and 3 bases at J, with 7 bases between the two ends. Germline lookup yields CDR1 SEHNR and CDR2 FQNEAQ (reference sequence). CDR3 length: 13 residues. CDR3 coding DNA: TGTGCCAGCAGCTTAGGGGGGAACTACGAGCAGTACTTC. This gives the protein CASSLGGNYEQYF.

This clone was observed once. V and J are TRBV7-9 and TRBJ2-1; 9 nucleotides match TRBD1. The J segment lost 8 bases and the V segment lost 6 bases, leaving 5 bases of the junction unmatched. The CDR3 has 13 amino acids. Germline loops: CDR1 SEHNR, CDR2 FQNEAQ (reference sequence). The CDR3 sequence: CASRGQGLDEQFF. In nucleotides, the CDR3 is TGTGCCAGCAGGGGACAGGGATTGGATGAGCAGTTCTTC.

V gene TRBV2 combines with J gene TRBJ1-3, with 8 bases fitting TRBD1. CDR1 is SNHLY and CDR2 is FYNNEI in the germline V gene. CDR3 length: 13 residues. The ends lost 6 bases at V and 6 bases at J; junction bases unmatched: 4. DNA for the CDR3: TGTGCCAGCAGGAAGACAGGGGCAAACACCATATATTTT. Residues: CASRKTGANTIYF.

The chain recombines TRBV2 with TRBJ1-4; TRBD1 agrees at 7 bases. The CDR3 covers 13 residues. Germline values: CDR1 SNHLY, CDR2 FYNNEI. V shed 5 bases, J shed 8 bases, and the junction held 5 bases outside the gene matches. CDR3 nucleotides: TGTGCCAGCAGTCCTGCAGGGGGGGAAAAACTGTTTTTT. Residues: CASSPAGGEKLFF.

The gene calls are TRBV28 and TRBJ1-4; maybe TRBD1 (5 bases). The CDR3 extends over 16 amino acids. From germline, CDR1 is MDHEN and CDR2 SYDVKM. V lost 5 bases and J lost 1, with 14 bases in between. In DNA, the CDR3 is TGTGCCAGCAGTCCCCTAGGTGGGGGAACTAATGAAAAACTGTTTTTT. It codes for CASSPLGGGTNEKLFF.

There are a few counts of this clone. The CDR3 loop reads CASSLGGQTVYNSPLHF. For the CDR3, the DNA is TGTGCCAGCAGCTTAGGGGGGCAGACAGTCTATAATTCACCCCTCCACTTT. The genes are TRBV7-2 and TRBJ1-6; a possible D gene is TRBD1 (6 bases). Germline V gene lookup returns CDR1 SGHTA and CDR2 FQGNSA. Trimming removed 1 base from V and 3 bases from J, with 13 bases in between. The CDR3 consists of 17 residues.

The J gene is TRBJ2-7, the V gene TRBV18; D is ambiguous. V shed 8 bases and J shed 2 bases, with 10 bases lying between them. The CDR3 sequence is 12 residues long. Germline loops: CDR1 KGHSH, CDR2 LQKENI. CDR3 DNA: TGTGCCAGCCCCCCGAACGCCTACGAGCAGTACTTC. Protein: CASPPNAYEQYF. Full variable domain (rest looked up from reference TRBV18 and TRBJ2-7): NAGVMQNPRHLVRRRGQEARLRCSPMKGHSHVYWYRQLPEEGLKFMVYLQKENIIDESGMPKERFSAEFPKEGPSILRIQQVVRGDSAAYFCASPPNAYEQYFGPGTRLTVT.

The chain carries TRBV7-2 and TRBJ1-1; no firm D call. The V end lost 5 bases, the J end lost 5 bases, and 15 bases lay between the germline ends. Germline assignment: CDR1 SGHTA and CDR2 FQGNSA. The CDR3 is made up of 14 amino acids. The CDR3 spells CASSPAFRHTEAFF. CDR3 nucleotide sequence: TGTGCCAGCAGCCCGGCCTTTAGGCATACTGAAGCTTTCTTT. The whole variable domain, remainder taken from reference TRBV7-2 and TRBJ1-1, is GAGVSQSPSNKVTEKGKDVELRCDPISGHTALYWYRQSLGQGLEFLIYFQGNSAPDKSGLPSDRFSAERTGGSVSTLTIQRTQQEDSAVYLCASSPAFRHTEAFFGQGTRLTVV.

The genes are TRBV4-3 and TRBJ2-7; TRBD1 aligns across 9 bases. The V and J ends lost 1 base and 4 bases, in that order; junction bases with no gene match: 5. From germline, CDR1 is LGHNA and CDR2 YSLEER. This CDR3 has 15 residues. The CDR3 here is CASSQGPGQGYEQYF. The CDR3 DNA is TGCGCCAGCAGCCAAGGACCGGGACAGGGTTACGAGCAGTACTTC.

This chain links TRBV6-6 with TRBJ2-3; 7 nucleotides agree with TRBD1. Germline V gene sequence: CDR1 MNHNY, CDR2 SVGAGI (reference sequence). The junction had 11 bases not matched to a gene; V was cut back by 3 bases and J by 8 bases. The CDR3 consists of 15 residues. In nucleotides, the CDR3 is TGTGCCAGCAGTTATCACGAAACTTACAGGGGTACGCAGTATTTT. Translation: CASSYHETYRGTQYF.

This clone occurred once. CDR3 sequence reads: CASSLRVSPYEQYF. For the CDR3, the DNA is TGTGCCAGCAGTCTAAGGGTGTCCCCCTACGAGCAGTACTTC. The chain couples TRBV28 to TRBJ2-7, with D unresolved. The ends were cut back, 5 bases at V and 2 bases at J, with 13 bases in the middle. Germline CDR1 MDHEN, CDR2 SYDVKM. This CDR3 region has 14 residues.

The J gene is TRBJ1-2, the V gene TRBV2, with D perhaps TRBD1 (6 bases). This CDR3 has 14 amino acids. V lost 6 bases, J lost 8 bases, and 19 bases lay in between. Germline CDR1 SNHLY, CDR2 FYNNEI. CDR3 bases: TGTGCCAGCAGACCCGGGGGCCTAGGGTTCGGCTACACCTTC. It specifies CASRPGGLGFGYTF.

This sequence joins TRBV10-3 and TRBJ1-2; D unresolved. Deletions cut 3 bases from V and 14 bases from J, with 16 bases between. The CDR3 sequence is 12 residues long. CDR1 is ENHRY and CDR2 is SYGVKD in the germline V gene. The CDR3 nucleotides are TGTGCCATCAGTGACAAGGAGCCCCCTAGAACCTTC. It is translated as CAISDKEPPRTF.

V is TRBV5-1 and J is TRBJ2-3, with D perhaps TRBD1 or TRBD2 (5 bases each). Trimming cost V 4 bases and J 2 bases, with 17 bases left between them. Germline loops: CDR1 SGHRS, CDR2 YFSETQ. The CDR3 is made up of 16 amino acids. DNA of the CDR3: TGCGCCAGCAGCCCACCGGGACCACCACACACAGATACGCAGTATTTT. It is translated as CASSPPGPPHTDTQYF.

J is TRBJ2-2 and V is TRBV7-3; D is possibly TRBD1 (6 bases). The ends were cut back, 5 bases at V and 5 bases at J, with 9 bases in the middle. The CDR3 has 13 residues. Germline-derived CDR1 and CDR2 are SGHTA and FQGTGA. CDR3 nucleotides: TGTGCCAGCAGCCCTGGACAGACCGGGGAGCTGTTTTTT. Translated, it gives CASSPGQTGELFF.

CDR3 nucleotides: TGTGCCAGCAGCTTGGGGACTACGGAGACCCAGTACTTC. Encoded protein: CASSLGTTETQYF. The chain is built from TRBV11-2 and TRBJ2-5; 7 bases align to TRBD2. Germline CDR1 reads SGHAT; CDR2 reads FQNNGV. The CDR3 is 13 residues long. Unmatched junction bases numbered 3, after V lost 3 bases and J lost 5 bases.

The chain employs TRBV5-1 and TRBJ1-4, with D possibly TRBD1 on 5 matching bases. Per the germline V gene, CDR1 is SGHRS and CDR2 is YFSETQ. The V gene lost 3 bases and the J gene lost 4 bases, with 16 bases spanning the gap. The CDR3 is 16 amino acids. The DNA of the CDR3 is TGCGCCAGCAGCTCCGCAGGGAGACGCGGTAATGAAAAACTGTTTTTT. This codes for CASSSAGRRGNEKLFF.

For the CDR3, the DNA is TGTGCCAGCCAGGGGGTAACAGGAAACACCATATATTTT. Translating it yields CASQGVTGNTIYF. This rearrangement joins TRBV7-6 to TRBJ1-3; 7 nucleotides line up with TRBD1. The CDR3 runs to 13 residues. Germline-derived CDR1 and CDR2 are SGHVS and FNYEAQ. V lost 8 bases, J lost 4 bases, and 5 bases stayed unmatched.

CDR3 protein: CASSLATGQGNVEAFF. As DNA, the CDR3 is TGTGCCAGCAGCTTAGCCACCGGACAGGGCAATGTTGAAGCTTTCTTT. The V gene is TRBV7-2, the J gene TRBJ1-1; 8 bases are shared with TRBD1. CDR1 is SGHTA, CDR2 FQGNSA, per germline. The J segment lost 7 bases and the V segment lost 0 bases, leaving 10 bases of the junction unmatched. This CDR3 region has 16 residues. Supplemented by reference TRBV7-2 and TRBJ1-1, the full variable domain reads GAGVSQSPSNKVTEKGKDVELRCDPISGHTALYWYRQSLGQGLEFLIYFQGNSAPDKSGLPSDRFSAERTGGSVSTLTIQRTQQEDSAVYLCASSLATGQGNVEAFFGQGTRLTVV.